Below are 25 T cell receptor beta chains sequenced from a single sample in a study of T cell responses to AZD1222 COVID-19 vaccine. Produced via immunoSEQ multiplex PCR; TCRdb's table is partial and in-frame only. The repertoire includes about 75,000 clones, about 87% of them detected once, and about 9.1% sits in the top ten. This sample comprised peripheral blood, obtained 28 days after the second dose of the MenACWY control vaccine. These receptor sequences come from an adult who received the MenACWY meningococcal vaccine as a control.

The CDR3 sequence: CASSRLAGEINEQFF. DNA for the CDR3: TGTGCCAGCAGTCGACTAGCGGGGGAGATTAATGAGCAGTTCTTC. This chain joins TRBV6-4 and TRBJ2-1, with 12 bases aligning to TRBD2. CDR3 length: 15 amino acids. V was pared by 5 bases and J by 7 bases, with 6 bases of the junction left unmatched. Germline V lookup: CDR1 MRHNA, CDR2 SNTAGT.

V gene TRBV30 combines with J gene TRBJ2-3; no definite D call. Between the trimmed V and J ends, which lost 0 bases and 6 bases, there was a span of 10 bases. CDR3 length equals 13 residues. Germline V gene data show CDR1 as GTSNPN and CDR2 as SVGIG (reference sequence). The CDR3 spells CAWSVTASDTQYF. The CDR3 DNA sequence: TGTGCCTGGAGTGTTACAGCTTCGGATACGCAGTATTTT.

J is TRBJ2-6 and V is TRBV7-6; 12 nucleotides align to TRBD1. This CDR3 comprises 17 residues. V shed 5 bases, J shed 2 bases, and the junction held 4 bases outside the gene matches. The germline V gene has CDR1 SGHVS and CDR2 FNYEAQ. The CDR3, as DNA: TGTGCCAGCAGCCGCGGGACAGGGGGCGCTGGGGCCAACGTCCTGACTTTC. Translating gives CASSRGTGGAGANVLTF.

The CDR3 region is CASSIPAGGGTGELFF. The DNA for the CDR3 is TGTGCCAGTAGTATCCCCGCAGGGGGAGGTACCGGGGAGCTGTTTTTT. V is TRBV19 and J is TRBJ2-2; TRBD1 is a possible D gene (7 bases). This CDR3 has 16 residues. CDR1 is LNHDA, CDR2 SQIVND, per germline (reference sequence). The V end lost 3 bases, the J end lost 5 bases, and 16 bases lay between the germline ends.

The chain employs TRBV4-3 and TRBJ1-3; no definite D call. CDR1 is LGHNA and CDR2 is YSLEER in the germline V gene. Trimming took off 0 bases at V and 5 bases at J, with 5 bases between the two ends. The CDR3 is made up of 13 amino acids. For the CDR3, the DNA is TGCGCCAGCAGCCAAGAGCGAAGAAACACCATATATTTT. Protein: CASSQERRNTIYF.

V is TRBV4-3 and J is TRBJ2-1, with 7 bases lining up with TRBD1. In germline, CDR1 is LGHNA, CDR2 YSLEER. With 0 bases clipped from V and 5 bases from J, the junction kept 10 bases outside the gene matches. The CDR3 runs to 17 residues. The CDR3 DNA sequence: TGCGCCAGCAGCCAAGATTACAGGGGAAATATCGACAATGAGCAGTTCTTC. Translating it yields CASSQDYRGNIDNEQFF.

The rearrangement links TRBV7-6 to TRBJ1-1; D gene unclear. Germline assignment: CDR1 SGHVS and CDR2 FNYEAQ. CDR3 length: 13 residues. Deletions cut 6 bases from V and 2 bases from J, with 10 bases between. Here the CDR3 reads CASRQTGNTEAFF. The CDR3 region has the DNA TGTGCCAGCAGGCAGACGGGAAACACTGAAGCTTTCTTT.

The V gene is TRBV28, the J gene TRBJ1-5; possible D gene TRBD1, 6 bases. Germline assignment: CDR1 MDHEN and CDR2 SYDVKM. This CDR3 has 15 amino acids. The V and J ends lost 3 bases and 7 bases respectively, with 16 bases between them. The CDR3 sequence is CASSLGAGVRQPQHF. The CDR3 bases are TGTGCCAGCAGTTTGGGAGCAGGGGTCAGGCAGCCCCAGCATTTT. The full variable domain, in which reference TRBV28 and TRBJ1-5 provide the parts outside the CDR3, is DVKVTQSSRYLVKRTGEKVFLECVQDMDHENMFWYRQDPGLGLRLIYFSYDVKMKEKGDIPEGYSVSREKKERFSLILESASTNQTSMYLCASSLGAGVRQPQHFGDGTRLSIL.

This sequence joins TRBV5-1 and TRBJ2-1; D call uncertain. The V gene lost 0 bases and the J gene lost 0 bases, with 7 bases spanning the gap. The CDR3 is 15 residues long. From germline, CDR1 is SGHRS and CDR2 YFSETQ. The chain's CDR3 is CASSLGGISYNEQFF. CDR3 in DNA: TGCGCCAGCAGCTTGGGAGGCATCTCCTACAATGAGCAGTTCTTC.

This chain joins TRBV5-1 and TRBJ1-1, with D hard to call. This CDR3 spans 14 amino acids. Germline CDR1 SGHRS, CDR2 YFSETQ. With 0 bases removed from V and 4 bases from J, the gap between germline ends came to 10 bases. The CDR3 loop reads CASSLAREATEAFF. The CDR3 bases are TGCGCCAGCAGCTTGGCTAGGGAAGCCACTGAAGCTTTCTTT.

The sample holds one count of this clone. The rearrangement links TRBV5-1 to TRBJ1-2; maybe TRBD1 (5 bases). CDR3 length: 12 residues. Trimming left V 4 bases short and J 4 bases short, with 8 bases between. CDR1 and CDR2 (germline): SGHRS, YFSETQ. The CDR3 loop is CASSKDSYGYTF. The DNA for the CDR3 is TGCGCCAGCAGCAAAGACAGCTATGGCTACACCTTC.

This clone was recorded once. V is TRBV2 and J is TRBJ2-5; D might be TRBD2 (5 bases). The CDR3 contains 16 residues. Between the trimmed V and J ends, which lost 4 bases and 4 bases, there was a span of 19 bases. Germline CDR1 and CDR2: SNHLY and FYNNEI. Here the CDR3 DNA reads TGTGCCAGCAGTGTTCTAGGCAGTGTCCGGGGAGAGACCCAGTACTTC. Amino acids: CASSVLGSVRGETQYF.

This clone came up once. The CDR3 is CASSLGGLADTQYF. The CDR3 nucleotides read TGCGCCAGCAGCTTGGGGGGGCTAGCAGATACGCAGTATTTT. The V gene is TRBV5-1, the J gene TRBJ2-3; D is perhaps TRBD1 (6 bases). This CDR3 comprises 14 residues. The germline CDR1 and CDR2 sequences are SGHRS and YFSETQ. With 0 bases removed from V and 4 bases from J, the gap between germline ends came to 9 bases.

The sample holds a few counts of this clone. This sequence joins TRBV19 and TRBJ2-2, with a weak D call TRBD2 (5 bases). The CDR3 contains 15 residues. Trimming removed 3 bases at V and 2 bases at J, with 10 bases between. Per the germline V gene, CDR1 is LNHDA and CDR2 is SQIVND (reference sequence). CDR3 amino acids: CASSIPGINTGELFF. DNA of the CDR3: TGTGCCAGTAGTATCCCCGGGATCAACACCGGGGAGCTGTTTTTT.

V is TRBV6-1 and J is TRBJ1-2; TRBD1 matches 7 bases. This CDR3 has 15 residues. The V gene end was trimmed by 1 base and the J gene end by 5 bases; junction bases not matched to a gene: 7. Germline loops: CDR1 MNHNS, CDR2 SASEGT. The CDR3 bases are TGTGCCAGCAGTGAAGGTACAGGGGTGTATTATGGCTACACCTTC. This gives the protein CASSEGTGVYYGYTF.

This CDR3 is CASSQSPRGAGNTIYF. CDR3 bases: TGTGCCAGCAGCCAAAGCCCCCGAGGGGCTGGAAACACCATATATTTT. The rearrangement uses TRBV3-1 (or the pseudogene TRBV3-2) and TRBJ1-3, with D possibly matching TRBD1 (5 bases). This CDR3 contains 16 residues. Germline loops: CDR1 LGHDT, CDR2 YNNKEL (reference sequence). V shed 2 bases and J shed 2 bases, with 13 bases lying between them.

CDR3 sequence reads: CASSRGTLGSYEQYF. The CDR3 bases are TGTGCCAGCAGCCGAGGGACCCTGGGCTCCTACGAGCAGTACTTC. The rearrangement links TRBV3-1 (or the pseudogene TRBV3-2) to TRBJ2-7; D assignment may be TRBD1 or TRBD2 (5 bases each). Germline-derived CDR1 and CDR2 are LGHDT and YNNKEL (reference sequence). V was clipped by 4 bases and J by 0 bases, with 13 bases between them. The CDR3 spans 15 residues.

This clone was found once. J is TRBJ2-1 and V is TRBV19, with 9 bases that match TRBD1. The CDR3 runs 15 residues. V trimming: 4 bases; J trimming: 1 base; junction bases outside the gene matches: 2. CDR1 is LNHDA, CDR2 SQIVND, per germline (reference sequence). The CDR3 is CASSKGQGSYNEQFF. CDR3 DNA: TGTGCCAGTAGTAAGGGACAGGGATCCTACAATGAGCAGTTCTTC. Supplemented by reference TRBV19 and TRBJ2-1, the full variable domain reads DGGITQSPKYLFRKEGQNVTLSCEQNLNHDAMYWYRQDPGQGLRLIYYSQIVNDFQKGDIAEGYSVSREKKESFPLTVTSAQKNPTAFYLCASSKGQGSYNEQFFGPGTRLTVL.

V is TRBV4-1 and J is TRBJ2-7; D might be TRBD1 (7 bases). CDR3 length: 15 residues. Germline V gene lookup returns CDR1 MGHRA and CDR2 YSYEKL. The V end lost 1 base, the J end lost 6 bases, and 16 bases lay between the germline ends. CDR3 loop: CASSQGQGVEGEQYF. CDR3 nucleotides: TGCGCCAGCAGCCAAGGTCAGGGGGTGGAGGGCGAGCAGTACTTC.

This clone was counted a single time. V gene TRBV19 combines with J gene TRBJ1-2, with D uncertain. V lost 3 bases, J lost 1 base, and 9 bases lay in between. The CDR3 runs to 14 residues. Per the germline V gene, CDR1 is LNHDA and CDR2 is SQIVND (reference sequence). The CDR3 loop is CASSIGLNNYGYTF. The CDR3 bases are TGTGCCAGTAGTATCGGCCTCAATAACTATGGCTACACCTTC.

This chain joins TRBV15 and TRBJ1-4, with D possibly being TRBD1 (5 bases). Germline values: CDR1 LNHNV, CDR2 YYDKDF (reference sequence). There are 15 residues in the CDR3. V lost 5 bases to trimming and J lost 6 bases, with 16 bases between them. This chain's CDR3 is CATSQGTGGHEKLFF. CDR3 coding DNA: TGTGCCACCAGCCAAGGGACCGGAGGGCATGAAAAACTGTTTTTT.

This rearrangement joins TRBV19 to TRBJ1-1; TRBD1 aligns across 8 bases. The CDR3 spans 14 residues. Unmatched junction bases numbered 6, after V lost 9 bases and J lost 0 bases. Germline V gene data show CDR1 as LNHDA and CDR2 as SQIVND (reference sequence). As DNA, the CDR3 is TGTGCCAGCTCGGGACAGGCCATGAACACTGAAGCTTTCTTT. Translation: CASSGQAMNTEAFF.

The count of this clone is one. The CDR3 nucleotides are TGCGCCAGCAGCCAAGATAAAGGGACCAACTATGGCTACACCTTC. Protein: CASSQDKGTNYGYTF. V is TRBV4-3 and J is TRBJ1-2; maybe TRBD1 (5 bases). Germline V CDR1 and CDR2: LGHNA, YSLEER. V lost 0 bases and J 2 bases, leaving 10 bases between the germline ends. This CDR3 comprises 15 residues.

V gene TRBV4-3 combines with J gene TRBJ1-3; D is uncertain. The length of the CDR3 is 17 residues. CDR1 and CDR2 from the germline V gene are LGHNA and YSLEER. V lost 2 bases to trimming and J lost 5 bases, with 19 bases between them. CDR3 nucleotides: TGCGCCAGCAGCCAAAATACGGCGAGGGATTCGAGAAACACCATATATTTT. It encodes CASSQNTARDSRNTIYF.

CDR3: CASSMEFGSTEAFF. CDR3 in DNA: TGTGCCAGCAGCATGGAGTTCGGGAGCACTGAAGCTTTCTTT. This chain links TRBV6-5 with TRBJ1-1; D not resolved. V was cut by 6 bases and J by 4 bases, with 15 bases left in between. The germline gives CDR1 MNHEY, CDR2 SVGAGI. This CDR3 has 14 residues.